This T cell receptor beta chain stems from a study of cytomegalovirus exposure and HLA in healthy donors. Findings and limits, study-wide: While the bulk of TCR sequences proved rare, some public TCRs turned up in many donors. In a later analysis, V- and J-gene trimming of beta chains associated with a DCLRE1C missense variant, replicated independently.

This clone showed up just a few times. No antigen is known for it. The PCR ran on 60 Vbeta and 13 Jbeta primers. The assay was immunoSEQ multiplex PCR, and TCRdb's table has in-frame clones only and misses some. Of about 200,000 clones listed, more than 70% are singletons. The CDR3 spans 14 residues. Germline CDR1 SGHRS, CDR2 YFSETQ. V lost 3 bases and J lost 2, with 11 bases in between. The rearrangement links TRBV5-1 to TRBJ1-1; D perhaps matches TRBD1 (6 bases). The source is a man in his forties or fifties in good health and CMV-seropositive. The sample comprised PBMCs. The DNA of the CDR3 is TGCGCCAGCAGCTCTGGGACAACCAACACTGAAGCTTTCTTT. Its translation: CASSSGTTNTEAFF.